A single sample is the source of the 2 T cell receptor beta chains below, sequenced in a study of cytomegalovirus exposure and HLA in healthy donors. Researchers ran the PCR with 60 Vbeta and 13 Jbeta primers. The assay was immunoSEQ multiplex PCR, and TCRdb's table has in-frame clones only and misses some. Among 90,000 to 130,000 clones listed, about 80% were seen once. Specimen: PBMCs. The source of these receptors is a young man in good health and CMV-seropositive.

The J gene is TRBJ1-2, the V gene TRBV9, with D possibly being TRBD1 (5 bases). Germline values: CDR1 SGDLS, CDR2 YYNGEE. The CDR3 loop spans 15 amino acids. V lost 0 bases and J 4 bases, leaving 13 bases between the germline ends. CDR3 residues: CASSVGMGGGYGYTF. CDR3 coding DNA: TGTGCCAGCAGCGTAGGTATGGGGGGTGGCTATGGCTACACCTTC.

This chain joins TRBV28 and TRBJ2-2; no firm D call. This CDR3 comprises 12 residues. Trimming removed 4 bases at V and 4 bases at J, with 4 bases between. The germline V gene has CDR1 MDHEN and CDR2 SYDVKM. CDR3 sequence (DNA): TGTGCCAGCAGTTCCGGCACCGGGGAGCTGTTTTTT. Its translation is CASSSGTGELFF.